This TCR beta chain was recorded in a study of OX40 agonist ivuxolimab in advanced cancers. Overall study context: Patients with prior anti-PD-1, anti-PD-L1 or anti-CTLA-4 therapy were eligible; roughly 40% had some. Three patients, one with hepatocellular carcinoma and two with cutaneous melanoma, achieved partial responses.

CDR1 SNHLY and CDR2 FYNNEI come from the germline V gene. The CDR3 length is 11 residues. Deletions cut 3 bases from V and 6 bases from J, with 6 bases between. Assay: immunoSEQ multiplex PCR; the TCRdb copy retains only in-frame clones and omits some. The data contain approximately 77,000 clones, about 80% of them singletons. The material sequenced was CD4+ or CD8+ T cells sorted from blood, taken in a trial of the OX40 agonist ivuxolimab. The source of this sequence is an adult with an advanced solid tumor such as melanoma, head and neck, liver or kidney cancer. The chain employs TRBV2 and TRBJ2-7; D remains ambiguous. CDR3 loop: CASSEGFEQYF. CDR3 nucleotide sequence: TGTGCCAGCAGTGAGGGGTTCGAGCAGTACTTC.